Below, one T cell receptor (beta chain) is given with its context. Its antigen is still unknown. These data come from a study of CXCR3-negative and CXCR3-positive naive CD8 T cells (dated by TCRdb to the late 2010s). Looking at the study overall: In total, about 130 million TRB reads were obtained, which works out to roughly 1.5 +/- 0.3 million reads per library. The TRBV-TRBJ cluster analysis covered naive subsets from several donors and memory cells from 3 donors. The diversity and physicochemical repertoire analyses included 11 donors pooled from two independent experiments. General conclusions and limits of the study: TRB CDR3s from CXCR3-positive naive cells showed higher hydrophobicity (lower Kidera factor 4), lower energy, and higher strength and volume indices than CXCR3-negative naive cells. Repertoire diversity was comparably high in both naive subsets but much lower in memory CD8+ T cells. Freshly isolated PBMCs were used for most assays because CXCR3 expression went down partially after cryopreservation. TRBV-TRBJ usage was similar between naive CXCR3-negative and CXCR3-positive cells from the same donor, while memory cells showed distinct patterns. Because surface CD5, which has been linked to self-reactivity in mice, was comparable between naive subsets, TCR interaction strength was also inferred from TRB CDR3 physicochemical properties.

For every CD8+ T cell subset, 300,000 cells were flow-sorted straight into RLT lysis buffer, and each subset was sorted in triplicate. To keep memory contaminants out, a stringent definition of naive CD8+ T cells was applied: CD45RO-CCR7+CD27+CD95-. Standard density gradient centrifugation was used to isolate peripheral blood mononuclear cells from buffy coats. A FACSAria III was used to flow-sort naive CXCR3-negative and CXCR3-positive CD8+ T cells. Total RNA was extracted from sorted cells using an RNeasy Mini Kit. Sequencing was performed on a NextSeq 550. The Human TCR Profiling Kit (MiLaboratory) was used to prepare UMI-labeled 5' RACE TRB cDNA libraries. The full amount of extracted RNA was used for cDNA synthesis, and the full amount of resulting cDNA was used for PCR amplification. The libraries were made side by side, with each library going through the same number of PCR cycles. In the paper's pipeline: About 49,000 +/- 11,000 unique UMI-labeled TRB cDNA molecules per library were extracted with MIGEC and MiXCR, with at least two reads per UMI required. An average of roughly 40,000 +/- 10,000 functional in-frame TRB CDR3 nucleotide clonotypes without stop codons was found per library. After each sample was downsampled to 5000 UMI-labeled TRB molecules, VDJtools was used to calculate diversity metrics such as normalized Shannon-Wiener and Chao1. Clonotype-size-weighted physicochemical properties of the central five CDR3 residues (interaction energy, strength, volume and Kidera factor 4) were computed in VDJtools. The reads underwent TCRdb reprocessing, giving one record for each CDR3 protein sequence and no DNA. The V and J calls follow TCRdb's processing rather than the paper's. The sample table gives roughly 120,000 distinct CDR3 sequences. The ten largest clonotypes hold 0.5% to 0.75% of the sample.

The sample consisted of naive CXCR3+ CD8+ T cells from blood. Per the publication, the cell subset or site label means: CD45RO-CCR7+CD27+CD95- naive CD8+ T cells expressing CXCR3 (TNR3+). The origin of this receptor is a human donor in good health. Some clones in this sample may be carry-over from other donors' samples.

The CDR3 loop reads CSVLGVEGAGDYEQYF. This receptor chain uses TRBV29-1 and TRBJ2-7; the TCRdb D gene call, TRBD1, has no DNA to confirm it. Its CDR3 holds 16 amino acids, cysteine through phenylalanine. No DNA sequence was recorded. The germline V gene sets CDR1 to SQVTM and CDR2 to ANQGSEA.